This TCR beta chain was retrieved from a study of T cell clones after liver transplantation. Across the whole study: At least one year of complete immunosuppression withdrawal without enzymes over twice normal defined tolerance. Samples came pre-transplant, pre-randomization before withdrawal, and post-randomization after withdrawal ended. Findings of the study overall: In two subjects, few donor cells limited the measurable donor-reactive repertoire. A larger donor-reactive than third-party decline suggested partial antigen-specific deletion.

Regarding this clone: Its antigen is currently unknown.

Some clones are missing from TCRdb's copy, which holds only in-frame ones; the method was immunoSEQ multiplex PCR. The sample includes 75,000 to 95,000 clones, approximately 82% of them seen just once. This clonotype originated in a human patient who received a liver transplant. The graft donor may have given rise to some T cells. The source material was CD4+ T cells from blood, sampled at the 22-month timepoint.

CDR3 sequence: CASRPRTYEQYF. CDR3 DNA: TGTGCCAGCAGACCACGGACCTACGAGCAGTACTTC. V gene TRBV28 combines with J gene TRBJ2-7; no clear D gene. V shed 6 bases and J shed 2 bases, with 8 bases lying between them. The CDR3 has 12 amino acids. The germline V gene has CDR1 MDHEN and CDR2 SYDVKM. The whole variable domain, remainder taken from reference TRBV28 and TRBJ2-7, is DVKVTQSSRYLVKRTGEKVFLECVQDMDHENMFWYRQDPGLGLRLIYFSYDVKMKEKGDIPEGYSVSREKKERFSLILESASTNQTSMYLCASRPRTYEQYFGPGTRLTVT.